The rows below give T cell receptor beta chains drawn from one sample of a study of blood T cell repertoires in COVID-19. TCRdb's copy holds only in-frame clones and misses some; the assay was immunoSEQ multiplex PCR. The table includes more than 65,000 clones, around 80% detected once. The specimen sequenced was peripheral blood. Every receptor here comes from a man in his sixties with active or convalescent COVID-19. Each CDR3 is given with its conserved first and last residue. Each record gives: CDR3 protein, V gene.

CASSGSPGNTEAFF,TRBV6-4
CATSDLPDGSNTEAFF,TRBV24-1
CASSHPDRYSNQPQHF,TRBV23-1
CASSQGIGSFEAFF,TRBV14
CASSPRWGVWTEAFF,TRBV14
CASSAGPNTEAFF,TRBV18
CASSLTGQGEAFF,TRBV6-2/TRBV6-3
CASSKAGTGNYGYTF,TRBV9
CASSLDWRGGGYTF,TRBV7-2
CASRRTGPFGTGELFF,TRBV7-8
CASSVAGGSAGNTIYF,TRBV9
CASILSAGGPGDTQYF,TRBV7-2
CAISESPRTSTDTQYF,TRBV10-3
CASSLEGQPTGELFF,TRBV5-1
CASSDQAGNQPQHF,TRBV25-1
CASSFGGTGPYNSPLHF,TRBV7-2
CASSSPGQGYEQYF,TRBV7-9
CASSLGSAVTYNEQFF,TRBV7-2
CASSPTYGGAARTEAFF,TRBV7-2
CASSQDRAGGNNQPQHF,TRBV4-1
CASSSPPGGNLFSGNTIYF,TRBV10-1
CASSPLGGQDQPQHF,TRBV4-2
CAPGDSGNTIYF,TRBV7-9
CASSARQGVSGNTIYF,TRBV7-2
CASSQETLAGGYQETQYF,TRBV4-1
CASSYGGVNTEAFF,TRBV6-5
CASSQGGRRAANYGYTF,TRBV4-3
CASSTGGTGSSYEQYF,TRBV5-4
CASSGQGVDEQYF,TRBV5-4
CASSLGGKRDSPLHF,TRBV4-3
CASSPRGEYEQYF,TRBV5-4
CASSLRTGTSETQYF,TRBV7-2
CASSPTEGSNSPLHF,TRBV18
CASSFNRGLTGELFF,TRBV7-2
CASRQGRGEKLFF,TRBV5-1
CASSLGQPSPDEQYF,TRBV7-9
CASSGVAGYQETQYF,TRBV19
CASSLAGGPADTQYF,TRBV5-1
CATSRGQYYEQYF,TRBV15
CASSWTGTGNNQPQHF,TRBV5-6
CASSTGLANTGELFF,TRBV19
CASSRESSYNEQFF,TRBV5-1
CASSESGFSGSGNTIYF,TRBV10-2
CASSLTGFYGYTF,TRBV18
CASSPGTGISGNTIYF,TRBV7-9
CASSYSNWDRGEKLFF,TRBV6-5
CASSLAGGTYNSPLHF,TRBV7-6
CASSRDRTYEQYF,TRBV12-3/TRBV12-4
CASSQETSGAPWDTQYF,TRBV4-3
CASSPMGGQPQHF,TRBV3-1/TRBV3-2
CTSSQEVAEQETQYF,TRBV1
CASSYAENNSPLHF,TRBV6-6
CASSIVVAGGRHNEQFF,TRBV19
CASSPALGAYNQPQHF,TRBV7-2
CASSLEGGVEGYTF,TRBV5-1
CASRPGGKGNSPLHF,TRBV19
CASSRDRDDNEQFF,TRBV6-5